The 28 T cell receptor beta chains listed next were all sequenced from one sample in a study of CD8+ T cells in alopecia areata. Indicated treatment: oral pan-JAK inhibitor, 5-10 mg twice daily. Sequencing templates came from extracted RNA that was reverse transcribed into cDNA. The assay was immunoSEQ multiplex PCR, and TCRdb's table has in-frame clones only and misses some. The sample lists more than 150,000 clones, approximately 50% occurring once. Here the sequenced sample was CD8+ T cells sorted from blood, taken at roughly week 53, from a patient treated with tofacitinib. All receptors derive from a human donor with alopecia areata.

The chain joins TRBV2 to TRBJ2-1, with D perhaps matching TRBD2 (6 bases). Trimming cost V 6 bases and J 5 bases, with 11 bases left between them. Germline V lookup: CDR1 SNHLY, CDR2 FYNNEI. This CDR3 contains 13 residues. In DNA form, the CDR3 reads TGTGCCAGCAGCCCCGGGACTCACAATGAGCAGTTCTTC. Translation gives CASSPGTHNEQFF.

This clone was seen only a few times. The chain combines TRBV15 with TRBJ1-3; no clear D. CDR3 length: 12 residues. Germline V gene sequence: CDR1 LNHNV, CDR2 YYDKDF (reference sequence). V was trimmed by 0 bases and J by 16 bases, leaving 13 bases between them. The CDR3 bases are TGTGCCACCAGCAGAGATTTCGGTAGTCTCTATTTT. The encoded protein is CATSRDFGSLYF.

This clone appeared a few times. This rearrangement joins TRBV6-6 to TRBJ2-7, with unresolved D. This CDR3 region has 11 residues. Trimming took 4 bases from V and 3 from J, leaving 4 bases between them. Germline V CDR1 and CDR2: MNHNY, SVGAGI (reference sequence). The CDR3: CASSLGYEQYF. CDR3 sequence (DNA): TGTGCCAGCAGTTTAGGCTACGAGCAGTACTTC.

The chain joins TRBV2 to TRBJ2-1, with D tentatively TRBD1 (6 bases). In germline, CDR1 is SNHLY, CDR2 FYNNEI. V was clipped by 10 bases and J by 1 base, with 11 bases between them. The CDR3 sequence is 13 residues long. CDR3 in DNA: TGTGCCACAAGGACAGAGTCCTACAATGAGCAGTTCTTC. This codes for CATRTESYNEQFF.

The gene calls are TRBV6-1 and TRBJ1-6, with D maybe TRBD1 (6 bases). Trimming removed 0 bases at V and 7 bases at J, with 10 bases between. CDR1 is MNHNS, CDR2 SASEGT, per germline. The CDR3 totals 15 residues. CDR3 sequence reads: CASSEAPTGNSPLHF. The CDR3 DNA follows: TGTGCCAGCAGTGAAGCCCCGACAGGCAATTCACCCCTCCACTTT.

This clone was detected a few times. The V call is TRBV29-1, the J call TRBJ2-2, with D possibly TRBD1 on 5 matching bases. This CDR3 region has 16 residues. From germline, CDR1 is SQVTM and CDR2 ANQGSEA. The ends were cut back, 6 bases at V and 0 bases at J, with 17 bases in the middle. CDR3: CSVANVRTPNTGELFF. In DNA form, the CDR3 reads TGCAGCGTCGCAAACGTGAGGACACCGAACACCGGGGAGCTGTTTTTT.

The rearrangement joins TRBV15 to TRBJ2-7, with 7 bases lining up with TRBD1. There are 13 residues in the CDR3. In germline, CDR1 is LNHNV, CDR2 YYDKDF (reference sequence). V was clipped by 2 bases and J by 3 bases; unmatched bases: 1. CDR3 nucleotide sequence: TGTGCCACCAGCAGACAGGGGGACTACGAGCAGTACTTC. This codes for CATSRQGDYEQYF.

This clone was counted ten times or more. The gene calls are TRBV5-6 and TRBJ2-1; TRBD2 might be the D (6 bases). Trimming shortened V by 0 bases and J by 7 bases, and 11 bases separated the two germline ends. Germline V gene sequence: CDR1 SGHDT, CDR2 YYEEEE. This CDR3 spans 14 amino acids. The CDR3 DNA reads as TGTGCCAGCAGCTTGGTGACTAGAGAAAATGAGCAGTTCTTC. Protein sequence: CASSLVTRENEQFF.

The CDR3 coding sequence is TGTGCCAGCAGCGTAGCAGGACAGGGGGCTTCCAATGAGCAGTTCTTC. Its protein product is CASSVAGQGASNEQFF. The chain recombines TRBV9 with TRBJ2-1; 11 bases line up with TRBD1. Trimming at V came to 0 bases and at J to 6 bases, leaving 5 bases not matched to a gene. The CDR3 is 16 amino acids. The germline CDR1 and CDR2 sequences are SGDLS and YYNGEE.

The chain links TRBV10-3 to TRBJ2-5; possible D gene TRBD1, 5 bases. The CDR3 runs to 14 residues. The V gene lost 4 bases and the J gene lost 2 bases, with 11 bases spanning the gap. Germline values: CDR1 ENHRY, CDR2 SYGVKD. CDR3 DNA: TGTGCCATCAGTGGGGCGAGACAGCAAGAGACCCAGTACTTC. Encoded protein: CAISGARQQETQYF.

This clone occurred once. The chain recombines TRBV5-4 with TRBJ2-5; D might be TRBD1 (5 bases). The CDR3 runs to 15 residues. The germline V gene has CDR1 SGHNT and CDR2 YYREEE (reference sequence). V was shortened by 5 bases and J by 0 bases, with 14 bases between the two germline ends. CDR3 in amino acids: CASRIYGAYQETQYF. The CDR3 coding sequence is TGTGCCAGCAGGATTTATGGGGCATACCAAGAGACCCAGTACTTC. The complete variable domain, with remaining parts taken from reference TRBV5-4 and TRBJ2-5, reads ETGVTQSPTHLIKTRGQQVTLRCSSQSGHNTVSWYQQALGQGPQFIFQYYREEENGRGNFPPRFSGLQFPNYSSELNVNALELDDSALYLCASRIYGAYQETQYFGPGTRLLVL.

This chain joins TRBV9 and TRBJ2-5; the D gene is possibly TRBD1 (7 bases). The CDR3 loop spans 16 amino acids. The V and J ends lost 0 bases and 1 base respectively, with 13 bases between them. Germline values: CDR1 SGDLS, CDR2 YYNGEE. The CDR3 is CASSVGGGGIQETQYF. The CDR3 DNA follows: TGTGCCAGCAGCGTAGGAGGGGGCGGGATCCAAGAGACCCAGTACTTC.

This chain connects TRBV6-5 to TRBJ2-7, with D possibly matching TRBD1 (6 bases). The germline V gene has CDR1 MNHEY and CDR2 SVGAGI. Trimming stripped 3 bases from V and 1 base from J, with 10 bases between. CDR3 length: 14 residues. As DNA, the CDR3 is TGTGCCAGCAGTTATGGAGACAGGTCCTACGAGCAGTACTTC. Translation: CASSYGDRSYEQYF.

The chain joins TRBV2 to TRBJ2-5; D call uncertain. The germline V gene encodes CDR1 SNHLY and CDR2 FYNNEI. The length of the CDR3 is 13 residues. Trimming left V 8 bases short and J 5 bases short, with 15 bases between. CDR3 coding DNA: TGTGCCAGCGCCTTAACGCCCCCTGAGACCCAGTACTTC. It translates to CASALTPPETQYF.

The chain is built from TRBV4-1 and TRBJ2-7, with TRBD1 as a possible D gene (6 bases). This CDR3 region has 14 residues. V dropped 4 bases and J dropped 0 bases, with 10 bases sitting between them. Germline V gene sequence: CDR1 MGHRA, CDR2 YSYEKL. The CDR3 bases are TGCGCCAGCAGCCCTTTGACAGGCTCCTACGAGCAGTACTTC. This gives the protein CASSPLTGSYEQYF.

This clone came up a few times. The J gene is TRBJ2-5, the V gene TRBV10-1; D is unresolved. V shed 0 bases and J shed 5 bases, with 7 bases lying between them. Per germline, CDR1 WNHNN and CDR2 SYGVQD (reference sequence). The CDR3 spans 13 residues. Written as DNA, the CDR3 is TGCGCCAGCAGTGAGTCGATGGGGGAGACCCAGTACTTC. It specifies CASSESMGETQYF.

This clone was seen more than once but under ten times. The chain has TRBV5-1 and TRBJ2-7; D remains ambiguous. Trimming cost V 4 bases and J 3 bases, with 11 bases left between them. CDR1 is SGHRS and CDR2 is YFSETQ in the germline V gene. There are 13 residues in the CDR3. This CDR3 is CASSVDKYYEQYF. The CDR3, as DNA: TGCGCCAGCAGCGTCGACAAGTACTACGAGCAGTACTTC.

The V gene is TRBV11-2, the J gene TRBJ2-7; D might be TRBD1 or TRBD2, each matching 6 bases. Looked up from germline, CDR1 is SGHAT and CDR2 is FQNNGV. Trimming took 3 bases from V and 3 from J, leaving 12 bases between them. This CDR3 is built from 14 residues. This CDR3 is CASSFGGHFYEQYF. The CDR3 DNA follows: TGTGCCAGCAGCTTCGGGGGACATTTCTACGAGCAGTACTTC.

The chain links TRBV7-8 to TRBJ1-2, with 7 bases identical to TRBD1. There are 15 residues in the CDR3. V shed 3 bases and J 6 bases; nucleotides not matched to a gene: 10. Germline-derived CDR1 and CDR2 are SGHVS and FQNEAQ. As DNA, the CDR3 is TGTGCCAGCAGCTTTGCGGTTGAGGGGGCGGATGGCTACACCTTC. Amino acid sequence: CASSFAVEGADGYTF.

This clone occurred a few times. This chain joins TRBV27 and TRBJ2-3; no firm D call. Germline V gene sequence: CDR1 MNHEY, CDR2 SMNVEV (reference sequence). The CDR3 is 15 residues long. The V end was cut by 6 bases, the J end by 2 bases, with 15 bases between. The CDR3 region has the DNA TGTGCCAGCAGCCAGGACGGTTCCGACACAGATACGCAGTATTTT. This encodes CASSQDGSDTDTQYF.

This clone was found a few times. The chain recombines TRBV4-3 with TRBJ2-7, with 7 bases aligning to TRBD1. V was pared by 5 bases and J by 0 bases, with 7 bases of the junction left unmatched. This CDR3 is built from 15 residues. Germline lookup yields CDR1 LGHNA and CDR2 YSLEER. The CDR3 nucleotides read TGCGCCAGCAGCAAAGGACAGGACCTCTCCTACGAGCAGTACTTC. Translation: CASSKGQDLSYEQYF.

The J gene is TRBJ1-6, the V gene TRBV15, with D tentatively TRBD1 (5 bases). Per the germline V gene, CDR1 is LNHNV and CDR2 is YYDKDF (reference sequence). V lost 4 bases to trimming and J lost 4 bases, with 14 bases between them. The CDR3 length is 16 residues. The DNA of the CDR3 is TGTGCCACCAGCAAAATCCGGGACGAATATAATTCACCCCTCCACTTT. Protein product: CATSKIRDEYNSPLHF.

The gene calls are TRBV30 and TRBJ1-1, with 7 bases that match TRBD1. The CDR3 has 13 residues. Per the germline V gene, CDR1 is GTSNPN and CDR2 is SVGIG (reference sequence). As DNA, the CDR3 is TGTGCGACCAGTCACAGGGGGAACACTGAAGCTTTCTTT. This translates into CATSHRGNTEAFF.

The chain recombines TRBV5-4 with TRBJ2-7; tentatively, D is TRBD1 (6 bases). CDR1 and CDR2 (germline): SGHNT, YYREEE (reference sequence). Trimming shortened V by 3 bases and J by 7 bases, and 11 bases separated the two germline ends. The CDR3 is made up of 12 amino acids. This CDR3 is CASSSTGGEQYF. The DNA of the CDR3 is TGTGCCAGCAGCTCGACAGGCGGGGAGCAGTACTTC.

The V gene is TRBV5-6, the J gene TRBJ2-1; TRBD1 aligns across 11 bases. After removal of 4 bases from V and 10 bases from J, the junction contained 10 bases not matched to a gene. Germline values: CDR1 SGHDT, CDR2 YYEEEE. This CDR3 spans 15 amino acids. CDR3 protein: CASSLSPGTGGEQFF. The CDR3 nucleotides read TGTGCCAGCAGCCTTAGTCCCGGGACAGGGGGGGAGCAGTTCTTC.

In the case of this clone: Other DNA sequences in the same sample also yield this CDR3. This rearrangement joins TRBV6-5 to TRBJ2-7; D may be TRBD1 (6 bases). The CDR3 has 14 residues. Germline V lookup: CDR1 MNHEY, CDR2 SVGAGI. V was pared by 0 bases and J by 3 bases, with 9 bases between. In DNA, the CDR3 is TGTGCCAGCAGTTACTCGAAGGACAGCTACGAGCAGTACTTC. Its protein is CASSYSKDSYEQYF.

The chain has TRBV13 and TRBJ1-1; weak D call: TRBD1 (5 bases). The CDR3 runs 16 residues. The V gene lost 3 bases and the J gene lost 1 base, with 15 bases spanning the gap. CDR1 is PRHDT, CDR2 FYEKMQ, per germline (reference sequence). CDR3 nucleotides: TGTGCCAGCAGCTTGGTCGCGGGGCGCCGGAACACTGAAGCTTTCTTT. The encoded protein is CASSLVAGRRNTEAFF.

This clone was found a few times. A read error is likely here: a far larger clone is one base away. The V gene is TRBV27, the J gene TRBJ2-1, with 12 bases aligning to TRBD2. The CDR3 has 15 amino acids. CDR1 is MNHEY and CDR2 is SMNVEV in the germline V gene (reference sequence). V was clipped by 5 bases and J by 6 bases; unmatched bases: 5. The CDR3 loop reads CASSDSTSGGNEQFF. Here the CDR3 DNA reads TGTGCCAGCAGTGACTCGACTAGCGGGGGCAATGAGCAGTTCTTC.